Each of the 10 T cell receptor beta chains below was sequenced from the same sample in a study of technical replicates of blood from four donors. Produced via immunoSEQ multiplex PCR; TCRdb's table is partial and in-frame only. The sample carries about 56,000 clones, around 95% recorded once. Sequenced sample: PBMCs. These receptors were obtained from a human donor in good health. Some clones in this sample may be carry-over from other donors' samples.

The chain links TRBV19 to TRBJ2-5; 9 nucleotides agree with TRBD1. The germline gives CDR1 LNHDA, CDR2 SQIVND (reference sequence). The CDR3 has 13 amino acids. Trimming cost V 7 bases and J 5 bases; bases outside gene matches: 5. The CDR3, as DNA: TGTGCCAGTACCGACAGGGGGAGGGAGACCCAGTACTTC. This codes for CASTDRGRETQYF.

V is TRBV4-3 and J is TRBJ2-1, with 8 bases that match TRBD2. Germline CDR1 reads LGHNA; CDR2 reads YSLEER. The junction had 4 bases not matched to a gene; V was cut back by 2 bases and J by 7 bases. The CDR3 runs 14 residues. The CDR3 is CASSQNREGNEQFF. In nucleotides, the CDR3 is TGCGCCAGCAGCCAAAACCGGGAGGGGAATGAGCAGTTCTTC.

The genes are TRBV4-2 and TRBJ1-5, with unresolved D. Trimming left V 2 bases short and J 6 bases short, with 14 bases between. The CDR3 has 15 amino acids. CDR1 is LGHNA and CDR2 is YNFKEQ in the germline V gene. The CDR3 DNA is TGTGCCAGCAGCCAAACGACCAGCGGCATTCAGCCCCAGCATTTT. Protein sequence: CASSQTTSGIQPQHF.

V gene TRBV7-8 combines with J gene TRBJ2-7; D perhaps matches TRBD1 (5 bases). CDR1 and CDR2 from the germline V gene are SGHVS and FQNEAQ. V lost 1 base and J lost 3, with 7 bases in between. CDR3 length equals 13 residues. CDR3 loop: CASSLGQHYEQYF. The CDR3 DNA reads TGTGCCAGCAGCTTAGGACAGCACTACGAGCAGTACTTC.

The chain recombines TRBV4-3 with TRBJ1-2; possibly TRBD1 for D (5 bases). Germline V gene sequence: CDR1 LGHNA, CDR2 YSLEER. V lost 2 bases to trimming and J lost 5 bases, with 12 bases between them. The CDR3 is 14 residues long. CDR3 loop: CASSQTRGLYGYTF. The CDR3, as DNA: TGCGCCAGCAGCCAAACTAGGGGACTTTATGGCTACACCTTC.

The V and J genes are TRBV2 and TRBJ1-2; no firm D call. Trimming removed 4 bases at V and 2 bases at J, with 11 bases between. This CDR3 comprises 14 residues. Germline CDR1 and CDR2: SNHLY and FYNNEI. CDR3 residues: CASSGAGGNYGYTF. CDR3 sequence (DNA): TGTGCCAGCAGTGGGGCGGGAGGGAACTATGGCTACACCTTC.

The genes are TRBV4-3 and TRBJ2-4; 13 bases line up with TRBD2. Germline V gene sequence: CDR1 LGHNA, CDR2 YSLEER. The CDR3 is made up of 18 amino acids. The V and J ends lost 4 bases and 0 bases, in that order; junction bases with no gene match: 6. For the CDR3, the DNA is TGCGCCAGCAGCCCGGGACTAGCGGGGCTCCTAGCCAAAAACATTCAGTACTTC. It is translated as CASSPGLAGLLAKNIQYF.

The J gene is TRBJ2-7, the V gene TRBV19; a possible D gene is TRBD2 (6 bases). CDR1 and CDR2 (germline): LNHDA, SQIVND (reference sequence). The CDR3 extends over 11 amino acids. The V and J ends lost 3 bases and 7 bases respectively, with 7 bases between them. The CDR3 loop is CASSIAGEQYF. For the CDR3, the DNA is TGTGCCAGTAGTATTGCGGGGGAGCAGTACTTC.

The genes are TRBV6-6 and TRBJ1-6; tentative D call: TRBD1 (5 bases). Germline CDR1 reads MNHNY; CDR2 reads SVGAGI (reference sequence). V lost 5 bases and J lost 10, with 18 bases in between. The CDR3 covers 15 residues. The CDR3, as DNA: TGTGCCAGCAGTAGGCAGCCAGGGTTTCGGTCACCCCTCCACTTT. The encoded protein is CASSRQPGFRSPLHF.

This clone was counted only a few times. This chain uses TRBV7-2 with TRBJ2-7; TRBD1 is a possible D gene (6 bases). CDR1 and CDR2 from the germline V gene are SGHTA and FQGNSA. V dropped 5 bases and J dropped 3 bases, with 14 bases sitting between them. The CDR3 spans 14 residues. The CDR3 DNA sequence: TGTGCCAGCAGCGACTCTACAGGGATCTACGAGCAGTACTTC. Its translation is CASSDSTGIYEQYF.